This T cell receptor (beta chain) is from a study of follicular helper T cells after annual influenza vaccination. The assay was immunoSEQ multiplex PCR, and TCRdb's table has in-frame clones only and misses some. The sample shows about 11,000 clones, over 75% of them seen only once. The CDR3 consists of 16 residues. Germline CDR1 reads SGHVS; CDR2 reads FQNEAQ. Each time point used roughly 35 to 100 mL of blood. As for this clone: Its antigen remains unidentified. Compared with germline, one end of the junction differs, possibly owing to a read error.

Study-wide results and caveats: Recurrent ICOS+CD38+ cTfh clonotypes included tetramer and AIM influenza-specific ones. ICOS-CD38- cTfh most often held earlier Day 7 ICOS+CD38+ clones.

This chain connects TRBV7-8 to TRBJ2-5; TRBD2 matches at 8 bases. This TCR derives from an adult who received the influenza vaccine. The sample consisted of CXCR5- memory CD4+ T cells sorted from blood, taken 6 weeks after influenza vaccination. CDR3 region: CANSLPAGGTGETQYF. In DNA form, the CDR3 reads TGTGCCAACAGCTTGCCGGCGGGGGGCACGGGAGAGACCCAGTACTTC.